The following is a T cell receptor beta chain sequence with its context. From germline, CDR1 is GTSNPN and CDR2 SVGIG (reference sequence). The V and J ends lost 7 bases and 7 bases respectively, with 17 bases between them. There are 13 residues in the CDR3. The entry originates in a study of PD-1 blockade in classical Hodgkin lymphoma. Sequencing was performed with immunoSEQ multiplex PCR; in TCRdb, only in-frame clones are kept and a portion is missing. This repertoire shows 20,000 to 25,000 clones, more than 70% found once; its top ten account for around 21%. Time point described: cycle 4 day 1 (C4D1), after five to seven weeks of nivolumab. After autologous stem cell transplantation all patients relapsed, and prior brentuximab vedotin exposure differed between cohorts.

The chain couples TRBV30 to TRBJ1-3; D remains ambiguous. This specimen was peripheral blood mononuclear cells (PBMCs), taken before the fourth cycle of nivolumab. The source of this sequence is a human donor with classical Hodgkin lymphoma. Here the CDR3 DNA reads TGTGCCTACGACATCCTTGAAGGGAACACCATATATTTT. It translates to CAYDILEGNTIYF.